The 26 T cell receptor beta chains presented below share a single source sample, sequenced in a study of yellow fever vaccine responses in identical twins. TCRdb itself ran the RT-PCR reads through MiXCR, one entry per CDR3 protein. The table includes several thousand distinct CDR3 sequences, roughly 84% detected once. This specimen consisted of T cells from blood (PBMCs), unsorted or a sorted subset (not recorded which), obtained before or after yellow fever vaccination (not recorded which). These receptors all stem from a woman aged 18-29 years who received the yellow fever vaccine.

This chain uses TRBV10-1 with TRBJ2-6; the D gene is possibly TRBD2 (5 bases). The germline V gene encodes CDR1 WNHNN and CDR2 SYGVQD (reference sequence). The V gene lost 4 bases and the J gene lost 0 bases, with 7 bases spanning the gap. The CDR3 has 15 amino acids. The CDR3 DNA sequence: TGCGCCAGCAGTGCCGGAGGCTCTGGGGCCAACGTCCTGACTTTC. Its protein product is CASSAGGSGANVLTF.

The rearrangement links TRBV7-3 to TRBJ2-7; the D is unclear. The CDR3 covers 12 residues. CDR1 SGHTA and CDR2 FQGTGA come from the germline V gene. Trimming left V 1 base short and J 6 bases short, with 7 bases between. In DNA form, the CDR3 reads TGTGCCAGCAGCTTAAGGGGAAGCGAGCAGTACTTC. Amino acids: CASSLRGSEQYF.

The chain links TRBV28 to TRBJ2-7; D is possibly TRBD1 (5 bases). The CDR3 consists of 16 residues. V lost 5 bases, J lost 1 base, and 18 bases lay in between. CDR1 is MDHEN, CDR2 SYDVKM, per germline. This CDR3 reads CASSPQRQLGSYEQYF. The CDR3 nucleotides read TGTGCCAGCAGTCCCCAGCGACAGTTAGGATCCTACGAGCAGTACTTC. Looking up the rest from reference TRBV28 and TRBJ2-7 gives the full variable domain: DVKVTQSSRYLVKRTGEKVFLECVQDMDHENMFWYRQDPGLGLRLIYFSYDVKMKEKGDIPEGYSVSREKKERFSLILESASTNQTSMYLCASSPQRQLGSYEQYFGPGTRLTVT.

The chain joins TRBV29-1 to TRBJ2-6; TRBD1 might be the D (5 bases). This CDR3 region has 14 residues. Trimming took off 4 bases at V and 2 bases at J, with 9 bases between the two ends. CDR1 and CDR2 (germline): SQVTM, ANQGSEA. The CDR3 loop is CSVVLGAGANVLTF. The DNA for the CDR3 is TGCAGCGTTGTCCTAGGGGCTGGGGCCAACGTCCTGACTTTC.

This chain connects TRBV11-3 to TRBJ2-3; TRBD2 aligns across 8 bases. Losses at the gene ends were 6 bases for V and 6 bases for J; bases not matched to a gene: 17. Germline assignment: CDR1 SGHNT and CDR2 YENEEA. The CDR3 is 17 residues long. The CDR3 reads CASRSPGLALTADTQYF. The CDR3 DNA reads TGTGCCAGCAGATCCCCCGGACTAGCTTTAACGGCGGATACGCAGTATTTT.

The rearrangement links TRBV7-3 to TRBJ2-6; D gene ambiguous. The V gene lost 6 bases and the J gene lost 1 base, with 4 bases spanning the gap. The CDR3 covers 13 residues. CDR1 and CDR2 (germline): SGHTA, FQGTGA. DNA for the CDR3: TGTGCCAGCAGGGAGTCTGGGGCCAACGTCCTGACTTTC. This codes for CASRESGANVLTF.

The rearrangement uses TRBV29-1 and TRBJ2-6; D is ambiguous. With 3 bases removed from V and 0 bases from J, the gap between germline ends came to 0 bases. This CDR3 region has 12 residues. Germline V gene data show CDR1 as SQVTM and CDR2 as ANQGSEA. The CDR3 DNA is TGCAGCGTTGACTCTGGGGCCAACGTCCTGACTTTC. Its translation is CSVDSGANVLTF.

The V and J genes are TRBV29-1 and TRBJ2-5; D is undetermined. The CDR3 totals 11 residues. Germline values: CDR1 SQVTM, CDR2 ANQGSEA. Trimming removed 1 base from V and 1 base from J, with 1 base in between. The CDR3 protein is CSVEAQETQYF. DNA of the CDR3: TGCAGCGTTGAAGCCCAAGAGACCCAGTACTTC. The full variable domain, rest sourced from reference TRBV29-1 and TRBJ2-5, is SAVISQKPSRDICQRGTSLTIQCQVDSQVTMMFWYRQQPGQSLTLIATANQGSEATYESGFVIDKFPISRPNLTFSTLTVSNMSPEDSSIYLCSVEAQETQYFGPGTRLLVL.

This clonotype was observed a single time. The CDR3: CAIRGTLRYEQYF. Here the CDR3 DNA reads TGTGCCATCAGAGGGACACTCCGCTACGAGCAGTACTTC. The genes are TRBV10-3 and TRBJ2-7; the D gene is possibly TRBD1 (6 bases). The CDR3 covers 13 residues. CDR1 is ENHRY and CDR2 is SYGVKD in the germline V gene. Trimming cost V 6 bases and J 3 bases, with 12 bases left between them.

The chain recombines TRBV4-1 with TRBJ2-7; D is uncertain. V was cut by 0 bases and J by 3 bases, with 9 bases left in between. There are 14 residues in the CDR3. CDR1 is MGHRA, CDR2 YSYEKL, per germline. CDR3 sequence reads: CASSQDMGFYEQYF. In DNA, the CDR3 is TGCGCCAGCAGCCAAGATATGGGCTTCTACGAGCAGTACTTC.

The rearrangement links TRBV9 to TRBJ1-2; 8 bases align to TRBD1. The trim removed 3 bases at V and 0 bases at J, leaving 7 bases unmatched. CDR1 and CDR2 from the germline V gene are SGDLS and YYNGEE. The CDR3 has 16 residues. The DNA for the CDR3 is TGTGCCAGCAGCGATCCACCGGGACAGGCTAACTATGGCTACACCTTC. Translation gives CASSDPPGQANYGYTF. The variable domain in full, completed from reference TRBV9 and TRBJ1-2, reads DSGVTQTPKHLITATGQRVTLRCSPRSGDLSVYWYQQSLDQGLQFLIQYYNGEERAKGNILERFSAQQFPDLHSELNLSSLELGDSALYFCASSDPPGQANYGYTFGSGTRLTVV.

The gene calls are TRBV18 and TRBJ2-5; no reliable D call. Trimming stripped 2 bases from V and 4 bases from J, with 5 bases between. This CDR3 is 12 amino acids long. Germline values: CDR1 KGHSH, CDR2 LQKENI. The chain's CDR3 is CASSPGRETQYF. The CDR3 DNA sequence: TGTGCCAGCTCACCAGGTCGAGAGACCCAGTACTTC.

The rearrangement uses TRBV5-4 and TRBJ2-3; 8 bases are a match to TRBD1. V dropped 3 bases and J dropped 2; count of bases not matched to a gene: 2. The CDR3 sequence is 14 residues long. Germline assignment: CDR1 SGHNT and CDR2 YYREEE (reference sequence). The CDR3: CASSSDRATDTQYF. DNA of the CDR3: TGTGCCAGCAGCTCGGACAGGGCCACAGATACGCAGTATTTT.

This chain joins TRBV11-1 and TRBJ2-3; TRBD1 agrees at 8 bases. Germline values: CDR1 SGHAT, CDR2 FQDESV (reference sequence). V dropped 0 bases and J dropped 2; count of bases not matched to a gene: 4. The CDR3 is 16 amino acids. In DNA form, the CDR3 reads TGTGCCAGCAGCTTAGCGGACAGGGAGGACACAGATACGCAGTATTTT. It codes for CASSLADREDTDTQYF.

In this sample, this clonotype turned up once. The chain employs TRBV7-2 and TRBJ2-3; possibly TRBD2 for D (7 bases). The V end lost 0 bases, the J end lost 5 bases, and 9 bases lay between the germline ends. The CDR3 is made up of 14 amino acids. The germline V gene has CDR1 SGHTA and CDR2 FQGNSA. The CDR3 here is CASSLAGGQDTQYF. The CDR3 region has the DNA TGTGCCAGCAGCTTAGCGGGGGGGCAAGATACGCAGTATTTT.

The chain joins TRBV7-6 to TRBJ2-2; a possible D gene is TRBD1 (5 bases). Trimming stripped 1 base from V and 2 bases from J, with 5 bases between. Germline lookup yields CDR1 SGHVS and CDR2 FNYEAQ. The CDR3 totals 14 residues. CDR3 coding DNA: TGTGCCAGCAGCTTAGGGACAAACACCGGGGAGCTGTTTTTT. Translated, it gives CASSLGTNTGELFF. The whole variable domain, filled in from reference TRBV7-6 and TRBJ2-2, reads GAGVSQSPRYKVTKRGQDVALRCDPISGHVSLYWYRQALGQGPEFLTYFNYEAQQDKSGLPNDRFSAERPEGSISTLTIQRTEQRDSAMYRCASSLGTNTGELFFGEGSRLTVL.

The rearrangement uses TRBV5-1 and TRBJ1-1; the match to TRBD1 covers 7 bases. Germline lookup yields CDR1 SGHRS and CDR2 YFSETQ. The J segment lost 4 bases and the V segment lost 0 bases, leaving 6 bases of the junction unmatched. The CDR3 has 15 amino acids. The CDR3 is CASSLAGRGATEAFF. As DNA, the CDR3 is TGCGCCAGCAGCTTGGCCGGCAGGGGGGCCACTGAAGCTTTCTTT.

J is TRBJ2-2 and V is TRBV29-1; TRBD2 aligns across 8 bases. The CDR3 extends over 16 amino acids. Unmatched junction bases numbered 9, after V lost 0 bases and J lost 6 bases. Germline V CDR1 and CDR2: SQVTM, ANQGSEA. As DNA, the CDR3 is TGCAGCGTTGAAGAGCCCAGCGGGAGTCTCGCCGGGGAGCTGTTTTTT. It encodes CSVEEPSGSLAGELFF.

This rearrangement joins TRBV7-3 to TRBJ2-5, with D possibly matching TRBD2 (5 bases). This CDR3 contains 13 residues. Germline V lookup: CDR1 SGHTA, CDR2 FQGTGA. V was cut by 5 bases and J by 9 bases, with 16 bases left in between. The CDR3 bases are TGTGCCAGCAGCAACGACGGGGAGAGGGCCCAGTACTTC. Its protein is CASSNDGERAQYF.

The chain links TRBV4-3 to TRBJ2-4; no clear D gene. Germline V lookup: CDR1 LGHNA, CDR2 YSLEER. This CDR3 region has 14 residues. Trimming removed 1 base at V and 0 bases at J, with 4 bases between. The CDR3 DNA reads TGCGCCAGCAGCCAAGGACTAGCCAAAAACATTCAGTACTTC. As protein: CASSQGLAKNIQYF.

This clonotype was seen a handful of times. The chain has TRBV11-1 and TRBJ2-1; no clear D gene. The CDR3 contains 15 residues. Germline V gene data show CDR1 as SGHAT and CDR2 as FQDESV (reference sequence). V was pared by 1 base and J by 14 bases, with 21 bases between. CDR3 region: CASSLVSDGPTLEFF. The CDR3 bases are TGTGCCAGCAGCTTAGTGTCGGACGGACCTACATTGGAGTTCTTC.

The rearrangement links TRBV2 to TRBJ2-1, with unresolved D. The CDR3 consists of 10 residues. Germline V gene sequence: CDR1 SNHLY, CDR2 FYNNEI. V lost 6 bases and J lost 8, with 5 bases in between. The chain's CDR3 is CASRGYEQFF. CDR3 DNA sequence: TGTGCCAGCAGAGGGTATGAGCAGTTCTTC.

V and J are TRBV4-1 and TRBJ2-7, with D perhaps matching TRBD2 (5 bases). Germline CDR1 and CDR2: MGHRA and YSYEKL. The length of the CDR3 is 13 residues. The germline V and J ends were trimmed by 1 base and 6 bases, with 10 bases remaining between them. The CDR3, as DNA: TGCGCCAGCAGCCAAGTCGGGGTGAGCGAGCAGTACTTC. This codes for CASSQVGVSEQYF.

This sequence joins TRBV11-3 and TRBJ2-2, with 8 bases fitting TRBD2. J gave up 2 bases and V 5 bases, and 4 bases lay outside the gene matches. The length of the CDR3 is 15 residues. Germline V gives CDR1 SGHNT, CDR2 YENEEA. The CDR3 spells CASSALAANTGELFF. CDR3 in DNA: TGTGCCAGCAGCGCACTAGCGGCCAACACCGGGGAGCTGTTTTTT.

The chain carries TRBV4-3 and TRBJ2-3, with TRBD2 as a possible D gene (5 bases). Germline V gives CDR1 LGHNA, CDR2 YSLEER. The CDR3 contains 16 residues. The V end was cut by 0 bases, the J end by 5 bases, with 15 bases between. CDR3 nucleotides: TGCGCCAGCAGCCAAGATCTAGCCTCGGGGATAGATACGCAGTATTTT. Residues: CASSQDLASGIDTQYF.

The chain joins TRBV18 to TRBJ2-1; D tentatively reads TRBD1 or TRBD2 (5 bases each). In germline, CDR1 is KGHSH, CDR2 LQKENI. The CDR3 is 14 residues long. The V gene lost 4 bases and the J gene lost 8 bases, with 15 bases spanning the gap. CDR3 bases: TGTGCCAGCTCACGGGGCCTAGCCAGCGATGAGCAGTTCTTC. This translates into CASSRGLASDEQFF.